This paragraph reports one T cell receptor (beta chain). This CDR3 has 14 residues. The germline CDR1 and CDR2 sequences are SGHRS and YFSETQ. The germline V and J ends were trimmed by 3 bases and 7 bases, with 14 bases remaining between them. TCRdb independently ran MiXCR on the 5' RACE reads; one entry per CDR3 protein. The sample comprises fewer than 80,000 distinct CDR3 sequences, around 13% of which are singletons, and roughly 1.1% rests with the top ten. The data were obtained in a study of early T cells in non-severe SARS-CoV-2 infection. Study background: Bulk RNA isolated from unsorted whole blood underwent sequencing; chains were not paired.

The V call is TRBV5-1, the J call TRBJ1-5; weak D call: TRBD1 (5 bases). This clonotype originated in an adult who was a healthcare worker with PCR-confirmed SARS-CoV-2 infection or an uninfected control (not recorded which). The donor label of this sample is uncertain. Specimen: whole blood, collected at baseline. Here the CDR3 reads CASSSGGFGQPQHF. For the CDR3, the DNA is TGCGCCAGCAGCTCCGGGGGGTTTGGACAGCCCCAGCATTTT.